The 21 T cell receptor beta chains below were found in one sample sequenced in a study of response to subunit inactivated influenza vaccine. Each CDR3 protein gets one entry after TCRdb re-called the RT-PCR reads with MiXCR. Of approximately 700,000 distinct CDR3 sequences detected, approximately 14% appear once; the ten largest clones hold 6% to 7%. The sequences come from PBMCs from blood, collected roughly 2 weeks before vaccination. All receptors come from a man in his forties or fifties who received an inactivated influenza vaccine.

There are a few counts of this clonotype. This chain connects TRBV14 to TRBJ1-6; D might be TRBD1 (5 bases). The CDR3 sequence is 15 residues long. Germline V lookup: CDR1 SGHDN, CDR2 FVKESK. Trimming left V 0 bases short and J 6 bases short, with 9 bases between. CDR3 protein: CASSQDRVPNSPLHF. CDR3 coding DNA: TGTGCCAGCAGCCAAGACAGGGTTCCTAATTCACCCCTCCACTTT.

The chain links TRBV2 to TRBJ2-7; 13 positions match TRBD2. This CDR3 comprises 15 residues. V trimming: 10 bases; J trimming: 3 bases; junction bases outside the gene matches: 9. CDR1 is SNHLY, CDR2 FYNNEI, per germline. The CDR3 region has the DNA TGTGCCATCAAGACTAGCGGGGGGACTAGCTACGAGCAGTACTTC. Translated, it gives CAIKTSGGTSYEQYF.

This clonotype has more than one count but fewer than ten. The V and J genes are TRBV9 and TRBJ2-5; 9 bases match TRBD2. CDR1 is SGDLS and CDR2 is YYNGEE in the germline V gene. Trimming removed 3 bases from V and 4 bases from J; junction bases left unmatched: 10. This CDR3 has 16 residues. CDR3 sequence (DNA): TGTGCCAGCAGCGCGACTAGCGGACGCTTTAGAGAGACCCAGTACTTC. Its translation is CASSATSGRFRETQYF.

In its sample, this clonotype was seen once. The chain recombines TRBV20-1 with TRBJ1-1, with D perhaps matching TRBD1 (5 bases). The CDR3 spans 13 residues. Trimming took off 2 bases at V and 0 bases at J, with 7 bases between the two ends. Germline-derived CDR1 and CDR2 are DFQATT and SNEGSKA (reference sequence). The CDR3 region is CSARQDMNTEAFF. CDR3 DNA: TGCAGTGCTAGACAGGACATGAACACTGAAGCTTTCTTT.

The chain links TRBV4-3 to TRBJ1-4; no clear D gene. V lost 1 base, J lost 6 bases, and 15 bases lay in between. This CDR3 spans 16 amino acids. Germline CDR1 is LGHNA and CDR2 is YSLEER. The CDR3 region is CASSQGHVRRDEKLFF. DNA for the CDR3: TGCGCCAGCAGCCAAGGTCATGTGAGGAGGGATGAAAAACTGTTTTTT.

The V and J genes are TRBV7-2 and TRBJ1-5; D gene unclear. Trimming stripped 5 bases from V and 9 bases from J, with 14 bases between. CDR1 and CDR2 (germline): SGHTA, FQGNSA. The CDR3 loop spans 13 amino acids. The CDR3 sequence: CASSTRFDRPQHF. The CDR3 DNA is TGTGCCAGCAGCACCCGTTTCGACCGGCCCCAGCATTTT. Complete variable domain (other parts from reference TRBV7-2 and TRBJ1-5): GAGVSQSPSNKVTEKGKDVELRCDPISGHTALYWYRQSLGQGLEFLIYFQGNSAPDKSGLPSDRFSAERTGGSVSTLTIQRTQQEDSAVYLCASSTRFDRPQHFGDGTRLSIL.

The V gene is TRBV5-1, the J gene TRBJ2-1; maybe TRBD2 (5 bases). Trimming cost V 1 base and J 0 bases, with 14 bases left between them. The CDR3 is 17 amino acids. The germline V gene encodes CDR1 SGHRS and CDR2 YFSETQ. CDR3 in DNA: TGCGCCAGCAGCTTGACCCTAGCCGCTAGCTCCTACAATGAGCAGTTCTTC. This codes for CASSLTLAASSYNEQFF.

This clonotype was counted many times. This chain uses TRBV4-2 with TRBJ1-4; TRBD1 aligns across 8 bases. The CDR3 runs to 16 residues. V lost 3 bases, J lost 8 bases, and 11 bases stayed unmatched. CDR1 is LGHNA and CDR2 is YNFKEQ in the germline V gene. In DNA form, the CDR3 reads TGTGCCAGCAGCCATGCCCCGGGACAGGACTACGAAAAACTGTTTTTT. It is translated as CASSHAPGQDYEKLFF.

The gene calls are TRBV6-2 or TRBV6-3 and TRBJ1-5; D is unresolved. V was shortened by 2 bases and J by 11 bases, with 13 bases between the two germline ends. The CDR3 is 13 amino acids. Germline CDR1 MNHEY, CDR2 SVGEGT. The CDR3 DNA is TGTGCCAGCAGTTACGCGGGGTGGGAAGCCCAGCATTTT. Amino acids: CASSYAGWEAQHF.

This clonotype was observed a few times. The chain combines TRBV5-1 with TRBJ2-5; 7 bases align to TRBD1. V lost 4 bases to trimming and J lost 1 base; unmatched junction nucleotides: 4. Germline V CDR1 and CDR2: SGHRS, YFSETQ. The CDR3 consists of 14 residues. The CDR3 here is CASSPTGFQETQYF. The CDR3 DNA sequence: TGCGCCAGCAGCCCGACAGGGTTCCAAGAGACCCAGTACTTC.

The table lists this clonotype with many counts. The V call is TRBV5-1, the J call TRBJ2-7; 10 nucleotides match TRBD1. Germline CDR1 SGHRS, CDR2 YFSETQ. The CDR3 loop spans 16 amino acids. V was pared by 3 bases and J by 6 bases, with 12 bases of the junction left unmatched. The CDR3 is CASSWGGDRGRLEQYF. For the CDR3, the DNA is TGCGCCAGCAGCTGGGGGGGAGACAGGGGGCGTCTCGAGCAGTACTTC.

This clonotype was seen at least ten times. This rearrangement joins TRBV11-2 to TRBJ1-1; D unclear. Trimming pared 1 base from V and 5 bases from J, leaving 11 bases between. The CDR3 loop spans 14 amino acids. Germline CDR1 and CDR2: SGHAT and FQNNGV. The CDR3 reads CASSLGRTATEAFF. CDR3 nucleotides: TGTGCCAGCAGCTTAGGCCGTACAGCAACTGAAGCTTTCTTT.

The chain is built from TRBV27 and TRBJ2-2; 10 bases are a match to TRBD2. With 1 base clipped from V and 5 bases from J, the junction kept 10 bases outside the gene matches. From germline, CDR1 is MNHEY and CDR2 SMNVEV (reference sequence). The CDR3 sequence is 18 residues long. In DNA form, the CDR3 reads TGTGCCAGCAGTTTATGGTCACCTAGCGGGAGCGGGACCGGGGAGCTGTTTTTT. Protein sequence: CASSLWSPSGSGTGELFF.

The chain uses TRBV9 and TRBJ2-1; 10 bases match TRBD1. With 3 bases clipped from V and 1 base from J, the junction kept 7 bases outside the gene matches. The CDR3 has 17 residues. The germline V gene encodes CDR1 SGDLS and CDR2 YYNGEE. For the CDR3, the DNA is TGTGCCAGCAGCGAAAGACAGGGGGCCGGTTCCTACAATGAGCAGTTCTTC. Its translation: CASSERQGAGSYNEQFF. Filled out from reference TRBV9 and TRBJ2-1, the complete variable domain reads DSGVTQTPKHLITATGQRVTLRCSPRSGDLSVYWYQQSLDQGLQFLIQYYNGEERAKGNILERFSAQQFPDLHSELNLSSLELGDSALYFCASSERQGAGSYNEQFFGPGTRLTVL.

The CDR3 loop is CSASEATQGPQYF. The CDR3 nucleotides are TGCAGTGCTAGTGAGGCCACCCAGGGCCCCCAGTACTTC. The rearrangement uses TRBV20-1 and TRBJ2-5, with D possibly TRBD1 on 5 matching bases. The V gene's germline CDR1 is DFQATT and CDR2 SNEGSKA (reference sequence). This CDR3 is 13 amino acids long. V was shortened by 3 bases and J by 9 bases, with 17 bases between the two germline ends.

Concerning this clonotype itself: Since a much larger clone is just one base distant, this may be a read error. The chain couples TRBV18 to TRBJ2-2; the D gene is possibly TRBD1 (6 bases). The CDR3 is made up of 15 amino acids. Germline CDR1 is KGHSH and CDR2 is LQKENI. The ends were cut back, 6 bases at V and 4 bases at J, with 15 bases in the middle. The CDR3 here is CASSETGPSTGELFF. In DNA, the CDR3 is TGTGCCAGCTCCGAGACAGGACCGAGCACCGGGGAGCTGTTTTTT.

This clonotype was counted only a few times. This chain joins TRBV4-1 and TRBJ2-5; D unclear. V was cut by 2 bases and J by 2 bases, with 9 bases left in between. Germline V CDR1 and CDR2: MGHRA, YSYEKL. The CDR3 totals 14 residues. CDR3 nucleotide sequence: TGCGCCAGCAGCCAACGCAGCTCGCAAGAGACCCAGTACTTC. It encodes CASSQRSSQETQYF.

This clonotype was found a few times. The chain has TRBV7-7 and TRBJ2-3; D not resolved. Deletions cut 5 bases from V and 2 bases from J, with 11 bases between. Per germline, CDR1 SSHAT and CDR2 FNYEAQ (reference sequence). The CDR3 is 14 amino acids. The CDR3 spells CASSLNLATDTQYF. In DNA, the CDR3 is TGTGCCAGCAGCCTAAATCTCGCCACAGATACGCAGTATTTT.

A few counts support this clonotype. The CDR3 DNA follows: TGTGCCAGCAGCACCAGGCAGGGGTTTGGCTACGAGCAGTACTTC. It is translated as CASSTRQGFGYEQYF. V and J are TRBV9 and TRBJ2-7, with D tentatively TRBD1 (6 bases). The ends were cut back, 4 bases at V and 3 bases at J, with 17 bases in the middle. Germline V gene sequence: CDR1 SGDLS, CDR2 YYNGEE. This CDR3 region has 15 residues.

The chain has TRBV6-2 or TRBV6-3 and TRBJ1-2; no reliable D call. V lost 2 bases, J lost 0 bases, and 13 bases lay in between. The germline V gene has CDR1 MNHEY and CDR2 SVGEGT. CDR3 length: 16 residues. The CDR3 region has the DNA TGTGCCAGCAGTTACCGTACGTCCGGGACTAACTATGGCTACACCTTC. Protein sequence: CASSYRTSGTNYGYTF.

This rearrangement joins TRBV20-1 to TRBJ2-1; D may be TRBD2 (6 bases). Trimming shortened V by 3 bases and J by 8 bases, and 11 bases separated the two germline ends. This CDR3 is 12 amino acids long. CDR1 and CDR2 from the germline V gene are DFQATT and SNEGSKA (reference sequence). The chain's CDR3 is CSARSGSHEQFF. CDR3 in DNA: TGCAGTGCTAGGAGCGGGTCCCATGAGCAGTTCTTC.